Following are 29 T cell receptor beta chains from one sample sequenced in a study of blood T cell repertoires in COVID-19. Sequenced by immunoSEQ multiplex PCR; TCRdb stores in-frame clones only, minus some. The table has around 140,000 clones, approximately 89% seen once. The sample consisted of peripheral blood. All receptors derive from a human donor in a cohort sampled during active COVID-19.

The chain carries TRBV6-4 and TRBJ1-5; D unclear. Trimming took 6 bases from V and 5 from J, leaving 11 bases between them. Germline CDR1 is MRHNA and CDR2 is SNTAGT. The CDR3 has 13 residues. CDR3 residues: CASSGEVDQPQHF. The CDR3 nucleotides read TGTGCCAGCAGCGGGGAGGTGGATCAGCCCCAGCATTTT.

The CDR3 DNA sequence: TGTGCCAGCAGCTCGAGAAGTGGACATTTGAACACCGGGGAGCTGTTTTTT. As protein: CASSSRSGHLNTGELFF. The chain recombines TRBV9 with TRBJ2-2; D is perhaps TRBD1 (5 bases). V was pared by 4 bases and J by 1 base, with 17 bases between. This CDR3 has 17 amino acids. Germline V gene lookup returns CDR1 SGDLS and CDR2 YYNGEE.

The chain joins TRBV7-9 to TRBJ2-5; D possibly corresponds to TRBD1 (6 bases). Deletions cut 5 bases from V and 0 bases from J, with 13 bases between. CDR1 and CDR2 from the germline V gene are SEHNR and FQNEAQ (reference sequence). The CDR3 is 15 residues long. CDR3 bases: TGTGCCAGCAGCCCCCGGACAGAATACCAAGAGACCCAGTACTTC. Protein: CASSPRTEYQETQYF.

The chain combines TRBV7-3 with TRBJ2-7; 9 positions agree with TRBD1. Per germline, CDR1 SGHTA and CDR2 FQGTGA. This CDR3 has 13 amino acids. Losses at the gene ends were 5 bases for V and 9 bases for J; bases not matched to a gene: 8. CDR3 nucleotide sequence: TGTGCCAGCAGCCCCGGGACAGGGATCGTGCAGTACTTC. It codes for CASSPGTGIVQYF.

The chain recombines TRBV18 with TRBJ1-1; D perhaps matches TRBD1 (5 bases). CDR1 and CDR2 (germline): KGHSH, LQKENI. The CDR3 runs 13 residues. The germline V and J ends were trimmed by 5 bases and 1 base, with 8 bases remaining between them. Here the CDR3 DNA reads TGTGCCAGCTCAGATCAGGGGAACACTGAAGCTTTCTTT. Translation: CASSDQGNTEAFF.

In this sample, this clone turned up once. J is TRBJ1-2 and V is TRBV5-4; D is possibly TRBD1 (6 bases). Germline V gene lookup returns CDR1 SGHNT and CDR2 YYREEE (reference sequence). Trimming left V 3 bases short and J 0 bases short, with 9 bases between. This CDR3 is 14 amino acids long. As DNA, the CDR3 is TGTGCCAGCAGCTCCAACAGGGCTAACTATGGCTACACCTTC. It is translated as CASSSNRANYGYTF. The full variable domain, rest sourced from reference TRBV5-4 and TRBJ1-2, is ETGVTQSPTHLIKTRGQQVTLRCSSQSGHNTVSWYQQALGQGPQFIFQYYREEENGRGNFPPRFSGLQFPNYSSELNVNALELDDSALYLCASSSNRANYGYTFGSGTRLTVV.

This chain connects TRBV11-3 to TRBJ2-3, with 11 bases fitting TRBD2. The CDR3 sequence is 16 residues long. V shed 1 base, J shed 4 bases, and the junction held 4 bases outside the gene matches. Germline CDR1 is SGHNT and CDR2 is YENEEA. CDR3 in DNA: TGTGCCAGCAGCTTAGGGCTAGCGGGGGGCCCAGATACGCAGTATTTT. Translated: CASSLGLAGGPDTQYF.

The rearrangement links TRBV12-5 to TRBJ2-5, with D possibly matching TRBD2 (6 bases). Germline assignment: CDR1 LGHNT and CDR2 FRNRAP. The CDR3 runs to 14 residues. The V end was cut by 1 base, the J end by 2 bases, with 8 bases between. CDR3 amino acids: CASGLGRGQETQYF. The CDR3 nucleotides read TGTGCTAGTGGTTTGGGGCGGGGACAAGAGACCCAGTACTTC.

V usage is TRBV18 and J usage is TRBJ1-3; 7 bases agree with TRBD1. The germline V gene encodes CDR1 KGHSH and CDR2 LQKENI. Trimming took 3 bases from V and 0 from J; bases not matched to a gene: 8. CDR3 length equals 17 residues. The CDR3 sequence: CASSPDWGQRSGNTIYF. CDR3 bases: TGTGCCAGCTCACCGGACTGGGGACAGCGCTCTGGAAACACCATATATTTT.

Comment on this clone: One end of the junction varies from germline; a read error may be responsible. The chain links TRBV4-2 to TRBJ2-1, with TRBD2 identical over 16 bases. Per germline, CDR1 LGHNA and CDR2 YNFKEQ. The CDR3 loop spans 18 amino acids. This CDR3 is CASSQVGLAGGSSNEQFF. The CDR3 DNA follows: TGTGCCAGCAGCCAAGTGGGACTAGCGGGGGGGTCCTCCAATGAGCAGTTCTTC.

The chain combines TRBV3-1 (or the pseudogene TRBV3-2) with TRBJ1-2; 9 positions match TRBD1. CDR1 and CDR2 (germline): LGHDT, YNNKEL (reference sequence). Trimming took 6 bases from V and 5 from J; bases not matched to a gene: 4. CDR3 size: 13 residues. CDR3 sequence reads: CASSWTGEYGYTF. CDR3 nucleotide sequence: TGTGCCAGCAGTTGGACAGGGGAATATGGCTACACCTTC.

The chain recombines TRBV5-1 with TRBJ2-3; 10 bases are a match to TRBD1. With V trimmed by 4 bases and J by 1 base, 12 bases remained unmatched. The germline V gene has CDR1 SGHRS and CDR2 YFSETQ. The CDR3 has 18 amino acids. The CDR3 coding sequence is TGCGCCAGCAGCAAACCGACAGGGGGCGTAGGTGGCACAGATACGCAGTATTTT. It yields the protein CASSKPTGGVGGTDTQYF.

The gene calls are TRBV5-1 and TRBJ1-2; the D is unclear. The germline V and J ends were trimmed by 4 bases and 8 bases, with 12 bases remaining between them. Germline values: CDR1 SGHRS, CDR2 YFSETQ. This CDR3 region has 12 residues. CDR3 sequence: CASSGGITGYTF. The CDR3, as DNA: TGCGCCAGCAGCGGAGGGATCACCGGCTACACCTTC.

This chain connects TRBV6-5 to TRBJ1-4, with a tentative D call TRBD1 (5 bases). This CDR3 region has 15 residues. Trimming left V 6 bases short and J 1 base short, with 12 bases between. The germline gives CDR1 MNHEY, CDR2 SVGAGI. CDR3 coding DNA: TGTGCCAGCAGGGCCCCGGGGGGAACTAATGAAAAACTGTTTTTT. It is translated as CASRAPGGTNEKLFF.

The chain links TRBV11-2 to TRBJ2-1; D perhaps matches TRBD1 (7 bases). This CDR3 contains 15 residues. V lost 6 bases, J lost 7 bases, and 19 bases lay in between. Germline V gives CDR1 SGHAT, CDR2 FQNNGV. The DNA of the CDR3 is TGTGCCAGCAGTCATACCAGGGGGGCCGGGAATGAGCAGTTCTTC. This codes for CASSHTRGAGNEQFF.

This chain links TRBV11-2 with TRBJ2-1, with a possible D match to TRBD1 (6 bases). The V end was cut by 5 bases, the J end by 0 bases, with 11 bases between. This CDR3 has 15 residues. CDR1 is SGHAT, CDR2 FQNNGV, per germline. The CDR3 DNA reads TGTGCCAGCAGCCCTTGGACAGTCTCCTACAATGAGCAGTTCTTC. Its translation is CASSPWTVSYNEQFF. Variable domain in full (rest from reference TRBV11-2 and TRBJ2-1): EAGVAQSPRYKIIEKRQSVAFWCNPISGHATLYWYQQILGQGPKLLIQFQNNGVVDDSQLPKDRFSAERLKGVDSTLKIQPAKLEDSAVYLCASSPWTVSYNEQFFGPGTRLTVL.

V is TRBV7-8 and J is TRBJ1-2; D remains unclear. V lost 5 bases to trimming and J lost 8 bases, with 15 bases between them. Looked up from germline, CDR1 is SGHVS and CDR2 is FQNEAQ. This CDR3 contains 13 residues. DNA for the CDR3: TGTGCCAGCAGCCGCGGTTATAACAGCGGCTACACCTTC. It translates to CASSRGYNSGYTF. Together with reference TRBV7-8 and TRBJ1-2, the CDR3 gives the full variable domain: GAGVSQSPRYKVAKRGQDVALRCDPISGHVSLFWYQQALGQGPEFLTYFQNEAQLDKSGLPSDRFFAERPEGSVSTLKIQRTQQEDSAVYLCASSRGYNSGYTFGSGTRLTVV.

The chain uses TRBV27 and TRBJ1-2, with 7 nucleotides matching TRBD1. V lost 6 bases to trimming and J lost 3 bases; unmatched junction nucleotides: 10. The CDR3 is 15 residues long. Germline CDR1 and CDR2: MNHEY and SMNVEV (reference sequence). The CDR3 DNA reads TGTGCCAGCAGCCCAAACAGGGGCTGGCACTATGGCTACACCTTC. Translation gives CASSPNRGWHYGYTF.

The V call is TRBV5-1, the J call TRBJ2-1; possible D gene TRBD2, 5 bases. Deletions cut 0 bases from V and 9 bases from J, with 13 bases between. Germline loops: CDR1 SGHRS, CDR2 YFSETQ. This CDR3 region has 14 residues. Here the CDR3 reads CASSLDLEGSEQFF. CDR3 bases: TGCGCCAGCAGCTTGGACCTCGAGGGAAGTGAGCAGTTCTTC.

This clone was counted a single time. The rearrangement links TRBV7-8 to TRBJ2-2; D is possibly TRBD2 (5 bases). V lost 5 bases and J 7 bases, leaving 17 bases between the germline ends. CDR1 and CDR2 from the germline V gene are SGHVS and FQNEAQ. The CDR3 sequence is 15 residues long. CDR3 nucleotide sequence: TGTGCCAGCAGCCCGCTTATAAGGGCGGGCGGGGAGCTGTTTTTT. As protein: CASSPLIRAGGELFF.

The chain carries TRBV14 and TRBJ2-2; 8 positions match TRBD2. The CDR3 runs to 17 residues. CDR1 and CDR2 from the germline V gene are SGHDN and FVKESK. J was trimmed by 5 bases and V by 0 bases; bases with no gene match: 8. The CDR3, as DNA: TGTGCCAGCAGCCAAGAGTACGCGGGGGGCGGAACCGGGGAGCTGTTTTTT. Protein: CASSQEYAGGGTGELFF.

The rearrangement uses TRBV10-3 and TRBJ2-3; 9 bases align to TRBD1. This CDR3 comprises 18 residues. Germline lookup yields CDR1 ENHRY and CDR2 SYGVKD. V trimming: 4 bases; J trimming: 7 bases; junction bases outside the gene matches: 18. The CDR3 region is CAISGGTQGTGWMNTQYF. For the CDR3, the DNA is TGTGCCATCAGTGGGGGTACGCAGGGGACAGGGTGGATGAATACGCAGTATTTT.

The genes are TRBV7-2 and TRBJ2-5, with D perhaps matching TRBD1 (8 bases). The CDR3 is 15 amino acids. Germline V CDR1 and CDR2: SGHTA, FQGNSA. Trimming removed 5 bases at V and 10 bases at J, with 23 bases between. The CDR3 nucleotides are TGTGCCAGCAGCGACAGGGGTGGACCAGGGAGGGACCAGTACTTC. It is translated as CASSDRGGPGRDQYF.

This chain's CDR3 is CASSLGGAPNAQFF. CDR3 coding DNA: TGTGCCAGCAGCTTAGGGGGGGCTCCCAATGCCCAGTTCTTC. The V call is TRBV7-3, the J call TRBJ2-1; the D gene is possibly TRBD2 (7 bases). CDR1 is SGHTA, CDR2 FQGTGA, per germline. V lost 2 bases and J 13 bases, leaving 18 bases between the germline ends. The CDR3 loop spans 14 amino acids. Looking up the rest from reference TRBV7-3 and TRBJ2-1 gives the full variable domain: GAGVSQTPSNKVTEKGKYVELRCDPISGHTALYWYRQSLGQGPEFLIYFQGTGAADDSGLPNDRFFAVRPEGSVSTLKIQRTERGDSAVYLCASSLGGAPNAQFFGPGTRLTVL.

The rearrangement links TRBV15 to TRBJ1-2, with D possibly TRBD1 on 5 matching bases. Trimming stripped 0 bases from V and 7 bases from J, with 6 bases between. This CDR3 is 12 amino acids long. The germline CDR1 and CDR2 sequences are LNHNV and YYDKDF (reference sequence). The CDR3 region has the DNA TGTGCCACCAGCAGAGATCAGGGTGGCTACACCTTC. This codes for CATSRDQGGYTF.

The chain uses TRBV7-2 and TRBJ1-2; D remains ambiguous. The CDR3 is 14 amino acids. Per germline, CDR1 SGHTA and CDR2 FQGNSA. V was trimmed by 0 bases and J by 4 bases, leaving 9 bases between them. The CDR3 bases are TGTGCCAGCAGCTTAGCGTCAGGTTCCTATGGCTACACCTTC. Protein: CASSLASGSYGYTF.

The chain couples TRBV5-6 to TRBJ1-2, with D tentatively TRBD1 (5 bases). CDR1 is SGHDT and CDR2 is YYEEEE in the germline V gene. V was cut by 0 bases and J by 4 bases, with 7 bases left in between. The CDR3 is 13 residues long. The CDR3 region has the DNA TGTGCCAGCAGCTTGGGGGGCGTCTATGGCTACACCTTC. It codes for CASSLGGVYGYTF.

In its sample, this clone was seen once. The chain links TRBV9 to TRBJ2-3; 9 bases line up with TRBD2. The CDR3 covers 14 residues. From germline, CDR1 is SGDLS and CDR2 YYNGEE. J was trimmed by 2 bases and V by 6 bases; bases with no gene match: 4. The CDR3 region has the DNA TGTGCCAGCAACCCTAGCGGGGCCACAGATACGCAGTATTTT. This gives the protein CASNPSGATDTQYF.

The chain uses TRBV11-3 and TRBJ2-1; D is ambiguous. The CDR3 spans 15 residues. The V gene lost 4 bases and the J gene lost 4 bases, with 14 bases spanning the gap. CDR1 and CDR2 from the germline V gene are SGHNT and YENEEA. The CDR3 loop is CASSSQWSPYNEQFF. DNA for the CDR3: TGTGCCAGCAGCTCCCAGTGGAGCCCTTACAATGAGCAGTTCTTC.